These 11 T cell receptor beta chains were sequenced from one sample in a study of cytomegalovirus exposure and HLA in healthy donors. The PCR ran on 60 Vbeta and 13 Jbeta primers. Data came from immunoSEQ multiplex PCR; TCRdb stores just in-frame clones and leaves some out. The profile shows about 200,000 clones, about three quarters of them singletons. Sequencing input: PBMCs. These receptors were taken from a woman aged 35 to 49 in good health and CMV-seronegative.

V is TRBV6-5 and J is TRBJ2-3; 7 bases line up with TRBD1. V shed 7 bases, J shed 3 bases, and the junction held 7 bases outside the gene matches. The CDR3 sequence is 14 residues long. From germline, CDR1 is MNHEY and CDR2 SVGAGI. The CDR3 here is CASNDRALTDTQYF. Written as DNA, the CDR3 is TGTGCCAGCAACGACAGGGCCCTAACAGATACGCAGTATTTT.

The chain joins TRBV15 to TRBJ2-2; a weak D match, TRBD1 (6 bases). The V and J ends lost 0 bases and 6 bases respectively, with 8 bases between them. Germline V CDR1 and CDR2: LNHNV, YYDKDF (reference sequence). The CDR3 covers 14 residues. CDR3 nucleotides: TGTGCCACCAGCAGAGATGGGGGCCCCGGGGAGCTGTTTTTT. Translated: CATSRDGGPGELFF.

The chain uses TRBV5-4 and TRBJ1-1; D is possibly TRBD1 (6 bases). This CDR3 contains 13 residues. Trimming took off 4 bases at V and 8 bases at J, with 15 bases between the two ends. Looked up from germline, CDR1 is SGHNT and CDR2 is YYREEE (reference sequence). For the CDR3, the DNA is TGTGCCAGCAGCATACCTGCAGGGGTGGAAGCTTTCTTT. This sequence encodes CASSIPAGVEAFF.

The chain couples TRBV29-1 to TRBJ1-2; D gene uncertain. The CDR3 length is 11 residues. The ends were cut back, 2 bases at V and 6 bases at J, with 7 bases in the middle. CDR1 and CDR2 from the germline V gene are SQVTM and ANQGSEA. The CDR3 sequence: CSVEPPDGYTF. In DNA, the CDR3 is TGCAGCGTTGAACCCCCGGATGGCTACACCTTC.

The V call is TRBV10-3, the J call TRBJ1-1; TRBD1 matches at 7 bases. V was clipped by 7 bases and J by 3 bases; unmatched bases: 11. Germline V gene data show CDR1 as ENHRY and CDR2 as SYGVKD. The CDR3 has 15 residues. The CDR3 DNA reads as TGTGCCATCACTGTTACCGGGACAGCCGACACTGAAGCTTTCTTT. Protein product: CAITVTGTADTEAFF.

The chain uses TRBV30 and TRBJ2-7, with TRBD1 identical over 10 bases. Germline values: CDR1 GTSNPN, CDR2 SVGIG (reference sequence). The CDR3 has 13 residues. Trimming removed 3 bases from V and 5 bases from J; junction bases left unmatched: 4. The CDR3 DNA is TGTGCCTGGAGCCGGGACAGGGGCAACGAGCAGTACTTC. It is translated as CAWSRDRGNEQYF.

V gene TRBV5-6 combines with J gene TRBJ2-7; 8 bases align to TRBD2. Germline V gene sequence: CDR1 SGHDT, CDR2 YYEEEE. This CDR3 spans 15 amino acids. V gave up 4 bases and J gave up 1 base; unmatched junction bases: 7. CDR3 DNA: TGTGCCAGCAGCCTAGTAGCGGGACATTCCTACGAGCAGTACTTC. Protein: CASSLVAGHSYEQYF.

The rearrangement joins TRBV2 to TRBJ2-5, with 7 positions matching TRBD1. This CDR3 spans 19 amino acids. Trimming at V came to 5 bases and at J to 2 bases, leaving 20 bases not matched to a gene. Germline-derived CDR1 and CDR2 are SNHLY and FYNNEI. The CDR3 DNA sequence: TGTGCCAGCAGTCAAAGGATGAGCGATGGGGACAGCATTCAAGAGACCCAGTACTTC. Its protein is CASSQRMSDGDSIQETQYF.

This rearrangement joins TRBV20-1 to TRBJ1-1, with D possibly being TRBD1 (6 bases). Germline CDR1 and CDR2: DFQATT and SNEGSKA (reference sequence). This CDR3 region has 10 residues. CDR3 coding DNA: TGCACCTCGGGGGGGCCTGAAGCTTTCTTT. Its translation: CTSGGPEAFF.

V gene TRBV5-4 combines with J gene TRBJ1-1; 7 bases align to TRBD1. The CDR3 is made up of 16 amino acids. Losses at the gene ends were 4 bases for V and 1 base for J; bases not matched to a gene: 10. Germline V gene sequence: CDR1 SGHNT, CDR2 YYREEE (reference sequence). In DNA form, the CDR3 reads TGTGCCAGCAGCCTCGGTCTGGGGACAGCGAACACTGAAGCTTTCTTT. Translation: CASSLGLGTANTEAFF.

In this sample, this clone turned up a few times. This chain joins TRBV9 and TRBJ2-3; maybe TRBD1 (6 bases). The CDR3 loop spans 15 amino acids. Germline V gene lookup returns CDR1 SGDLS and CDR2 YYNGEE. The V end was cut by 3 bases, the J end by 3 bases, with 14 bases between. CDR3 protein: CASSAAGGSTDTQYF. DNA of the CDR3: TGTGCCAGCAGCGCCGCTGGGGGCTCTACAGATACGCAGTATTTT. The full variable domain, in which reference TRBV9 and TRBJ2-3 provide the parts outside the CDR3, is DSGVTQTPKHLITATGQRVTLRCSPRSGDLSVYWYQQSLDQGLQFLIQYYNGEERAKGNILERFSAQQFPDLHSELNLSSLELGDSALYFCASSAAGGSTDTQYFGPGTRLTVL.